These 26 T cell receptor beta chains were sequenced from one sample in a study of blood T cell repertoires in COVID-19. Profiled with immunoSEQ multiplex PCR; TCRdb holds only in-frame clones, not every one. The data show some 66,000 clones, approximately 79% seen once. Specimen: peripheral blood. Receptors originate from a man between 60 and 70 years old with acute or convalescent COVID-19.

The CDR3 here is CASSLGTGVSSPLHF. The CDR3 DNA sequence: TGTGCCAGCAGCTTAGGGACAGGGGTATCTTCACCCCTCCACTTT. J is TRBJ1-6 and V is TRBV7-9, with 9 nucleotides matching TRBD1. With 1 base clipped from V and 9 bases from J, the junction kept 4 bases outside the gene matches. The germline V gene has CDR1 SEHNR and CDR2 FQNEAQ (reference sequence). CDR3 length: 15 amino acids.

The V and J genes are TRBV21-1 and TRBJ1-5; TRBD1 was called by the table and not checked on the DNA. TRBV21-1 is tagged as a pseudogene. The CDR3 extends over 12 amino acids. The CDR3 DNA follows: TGTGCCGGGTACAGAGACAATCAGCCCCAGCATTTT. Residues: CAGYRDNQPQHF.

The chain couples TRBV20-1 to TRBJ1-2; a weak D match, TRBD1 (5 bases). The CDR3 contains 11 residues. CDR1 DFQATT and CDR2 SNEGSKA come from the germline V gene (reference sequence). CDR3 in DNA: TGCAGCCTTGGGGGGATCTATGGCTACACCTTC. Translating gives CSLGGIYGYTF.

This rearrangement joins TRBV4-1 to TRBJ2-3, with D possibly matching TRBD2 (6 bases). The CDR3 sequence is 16 residues long. Germline V lookup: CDR1 MGHRA, CDR2 YSYEKL. V lost 0 bases, J lost 0 bases, and 10 bases lay in between. The CDR3 region is CASSQERAGSTDTQYF. CDR3 DNA: TGCGCCAGCAGCCAAGAGAGGGCGGGGAGCACAGATACGCAGTATTTT.

The rearrangement links TRBV6-4 to TRBJ2-6, with 11 bases aligning to TRBD2. CDR1 is MRHNA and CDR2 is SNTAGT in the germline V gene. The CDR3 contains 16 residues. The V gene end was trimmed by 6 bases and the J gene end by 0 bases; junction bases not matched to a gene: 1. In DNA form, the CDR3 reads TGTGCCAGCAGCGGGACTAGCGGCTCTGGGGCCAACGTCCTGACTTTC. Translating gives CASSGTSGSGANVLTF.

This clone was seen just once. The chain recombines TRBV5-1 with TRBJ1-3; 7 nucleotides align to TRBD1. Trimming cost V 0 bases and J 4 bases; bases outside gene matches: 4. CDR1 and CDR2 (germline): SGHRS, YFSETQ. CDR3 size: 15 residues. The CDR3 sequence: CASSLETGSGNTIYF. As DNA, the CDR3 is TGCGCCAGCAGCTTGGAGACAGGGTCCGGAAACACCATATATTTT.

CDR3 residues: CASSLAAGVDTQYF. DNA for the CDR3: TGCGCCAGCAGCTTAGCGGCGGGGGTAGATACGCAGTATTTT. This sequence joins TRBV5-1 and TRBJ2-3; 7 bases fit TRBD2. CDR1 and CDR2 from the germline V gene are SGHRS and YFSETQ. Trimming cost V 2 bases and J 5 bases; bases outside gene matches: 5. The CDR3 length is 14 residues. The full variable domain, completed using reference TRBV5-1 and TRBJ2-3, is KAGVTQTPRYLIKTRGQQVTLSCSPISGHRSVSWYQQTPGQGLQFLFEYFSETQRNKGNFPGRFSGRQFSNSRSEMNVSTLELGDSALYLCASSLAAGVDTQYFGPGTRLTVL.

V usage is TRBV5-8 and J usage is TRBJ1-2; 8 bases match TRBD1. Germline V gene data show CDR1 as SGHTS and CDR2 as YDEGEE. Germline trimming cut 3 bases from V and 7 bases from J; bases unmatched to any gene: 8. The CDR3 is made up of 14 amino acids. The CDR3 DNA sequence: TGTGCCAGCAGCTCGGACAGGGCCGAAGCTGGCTACACCTTC. Protein product: CASSSDRAEAGYTF. Combining the CDR3 with reference TRBV5-8 and TRBJ1-2 gives the whole variable domain EAGVTQSPTHLIKTRGQQATLRCSPISGHTSVYWYQQALGLGLQFLLWYDEGEERNRGNFPPRFSGRQFPNYSSELNVNALELEDSALYLCASSSDRAEAGYTFGSGTRLTVV.

The gene calls are TRBV24-1 and TRBJ2-3; the match to TRBD2 covers 12 bases. Germline assignment: CDR1 KGHDR and CDR2 SFDVKD. V trimming: 4 bases; J trimming: 8 bases; junction bases outside the gene matches: 6. The CDR3 spans 15 residues. CDR3 DNA sequence: TGTGCCACCAGTGACCCCTCTAGCGGGGGGGTTACGCAGTATTTT. Translating gives CATSDPSSGGVTQYF.

This clone has just a few counts. The chain combines TRBV7-9 with TRBJ1-4, with TRBD1 matching over 11 bases. Germline V gene data show CDR1 as SEHNR and CDR2 as FQNEAQ (reference sequence). V trimming: 8 bases; J trimming: 8 bases; junction bases outside the gene matches: 10. This CDR3 region has 15 residues. CDR3 residues: CASRGTDRGREKLFF. The CDR3 bases are TGTGCCAGCCGAGGGACGGACAGGGGGCGGGAAAAACTGTTTTTT.

The chain combines TRBV7-2 with TRBJ1-3; TRBD1 is a possible D gene (5 bases). This CDR3 has 12 amino acids. V was shortened by 5 bases and J by 8 bases, with 10 bases between the two germline ends. Germline CDR1 and CDR2: SGHTA and FQGNSA. For the CDR3, the DNA is TGTGCCAGCAGCCCCGACAGCTACACCATATATTTT. It yields the protein CASSPDSYTIYF. Full variable domain (remainder filled in from reference TRBV7-2 and TRBJ1-3): GAGVSQSPSNKVTEKGKDVELRCDPISGHTALYWYRQSLGQGLEFLIYFQGNSAPDKSGLPSDRFSAERTGGSVSTLTIQRTQQEDSAVYLCASSPDSYTIYFGEGSWLTVV.

The chain is built from TRBV28 and TRBJ1-2; D gene uncertain. Trimming stripped 2 bases from V and 4 bases from J, with 11 bases between. Germline CDR1 is MDHEN and CDR2 is SYDVKM. This CDR3 has 14 amino acids. CDR3 bases: TGTGCCAGCAGTTTAGTCCAGGAAACCTATGGCTACACCTTC. This codes for CASSLVQETYGYTF.

This sequence joins TRBV19 and TRBJ1-2; D remains unclear. Germline-derived CDR1 and CDR2 are LNHDA and SQIVND (reference sequence). CDR3 size: 13 residues. V shed 1 base and J shed 12 bases, with 15 bases lying between them. CDR3 loop: CASSIGVAGSDTF. In DNA form, the CDR3 reads TGTGCCAGTAGTATAGGGGTAGCGGGGTCTGACACCTTC.

This clone was picked up a small number of times. The J gene is TRBJ1-6, the V gene TRBV15, with D uncertain. CDR3 length: 15 residues. In germline, CDR1 is LNHNV, CDR2 YYDKDF (reference sequence). Trimming removed 3 bases from V and 8 bases from J, with 14 bases in between. CDR3 sequence reads: CATSSIREVDSPLHF. The CDR3 region has the DNA TGTGCCACCAGCAGTATCAGAGAGGTGGATTCACCCCTCCACTTT.

The rearrangement uses TRBV11-2 and TRBJ2-5; D not resolved. V was shortened by 0 bases and J by 2 bases, with 10 bases between the two germline ends. The CDR3 extends over 15 amino acids. CDR1 and CDR2 from the germline V gene are SGHAT and FQNNGV. The CDR3 loop reads CASSLDGSSQETQYF. CDR3 nucleotide sequence: TGTGCCAGCAGCTTAGATGGTAGCTCTCAAGAGACCCAGTACTTC.

V is TRBV10-2 and J is TRBJ2-7; a possible D gene is TRBD1 (6 bases). The CDR3 sequence is 19 residues long. Germline V gives CDR1 WSHSY, CDR2 SAAADI. Trimming shortened V by 6 bases and J by 0 bases, and 27 bases separated the two germline ends. The CDR3 is CASRPTGLGVGGFSYEQYF. CDR3 in DNA: TGCGCCAGCAGGCCGACAGGCCTGGGAGTAGGCGGATTCTCCTACGAGCAGTACTTC.

The chain recombines TRBV5-4 with TRBJ1-6; D perhaps matches TRBD1 (5 bases). The germline V gene encodes CDR1 SGHNT and CDR2 YYREEE (reference sequence). The CDR3 extends over 14 amino acids. The V end was cut by 2 bases, the J end by 6 bases, with 9 bases between. CDR3 protein: CASSFTGINSPLHF. In DNA, the CDR3 is TGTGCCAGCAGCTTTACAGGAATTAATTCACCCCTCCACTTT.

The chain is built from TRBV9 and TRBJ2-1, with D maybe TRBD2 (6 bases). The CDR3 spans 15 residues. Trimming took 4 bases from V and 2 from J, leaving 13 bases between them. Germline CDR1 is SGDLS and CDR2 is YYNGEE. The CDR3 DNA is TGTGCCAGCAGCCAACGGCGGGGAACCTACAATGAGCAGTTCTTC. As protein: CASSQRRGTYNEQFF.

The chain joins TRBV21-1 to TRBJ1-6. TRBV21-1 is an annotated pseudogene. This CDR3 has 18 residues. CDR3 amino acids: CASTAGGGQSSYNSPLHF. The CDR3 DNA follows: TGTGCCAGCACCGCTGGGGGGGGCCAAAGCTCCTATAATTCACCCCTCCACTTT.

J is TRBJ2-7 and V is TRBV6-2 or TRBV6-3; 9 bases map to TRBD2. This CDR3 has 15 residues. With 2 bases clipped from V and 3 bases from J, the junction kept 5 bases outside the gene matches. The V gene's germline CDR1 is MNHEY and CDR2 SVGEGT. The CDR3: CASSYPLAGHYEQYF. The CDR3 coding sequence is TGTGCCAGCAGTTACCCTCTAGCGGGGCACTACGAGCAGTACTTC.

This chain uses TRBV11-2 with TRBJ2-1; D gene uncertain. CDR1 and CDR2 from the germline V gene are SGHAT and FQNNGV. The CDR3 runs to 17 residues. V dropped 1 base and J dropped 0 bases, with 13 bases sitting between them. CDR3 residues: CASSLGAKLSSYNEQFF. CDR3 nucleotide sequence: TGTGCCAGCAGCTTAGGCGCTAAATTAAGCTCCTACAATGAGCAGTTCTTC.

In this sample, this clone turned up a few times. V is TRBV5-1 and J is TRBJ1-1; TRBD1 might be the D (6 bases). The ends were cut back, 2 bases at V and 0 bases at J, with 17 bases in the middle. CDR3 length: 17 residues. Germline CDR1 and CDR2: SGHRS and YFSETQ. CDR3 sequence: CASSFSQGIPLNTEAFF. The CDR3 DNA sequence: TGCGCCAGCAGCTTTAGTCAGGGGATACCCTTGAACACTGAAGCTTTCTTT.

The CDR3 is CASRTGTGWTEAFF. The CDR3 DNA is TGTGCCAGCAGAACCGGGACAGGGTGGACTGAAGCTTTCTTT. This chain links TRBV2 with TRBJ1-1, with TRBD1 matching 9 bases. The CDR3 runs 14 residues. Germline assignment: CDR1 SNHLY and CDR2 FYNNEI. The V and J ends lost 6 bases and 5 bases, in that order; junction bases with no gene match: 7.

The genes are TRBV7-2 and TRBJ2-1, with 8 bases lining up with TRBD1. The CDR3 length is 14 residues. From germline, CDR1 is SGHTA and CDR2 FQGNSA. The trim removed 1 base at V and 6 bases at J, leaving 2 bases unmatched. CDR3 sequence reads: CASSLDGTGNEQFF. The CDR3 DNA reads as TGTGCCAGCAGCTTAGACGGGACAGGCAATGAGCAGTTCTTC.

The chain couples TRBV7-6 to TRBJ2-5; 11 bases are shared with TRBD2. The CDR3 contains 17 residues. Trimming removed 4 bases from V and 3 bases from J; junction bases left unmatched: 10. CDR1 SGHVS and CDR2 FNYEAQ come from the germline V gene. The CDR3 DNA follows: TGTGCCAGCAGCTCCCGCATGGTAGCGGGGGGGAAAGAGACCCAGTACTTC. Protein: CASSSRMVAGGKETQYF.

The chain uses TRBV7-9 and TRBJ2-1, with TRBD1 identical over 7 bases. CDR1 and CDR2 (germline): SEHNR, FQNEAQ (reference sequence). This CDR3 spans 16 amino acids. The V gene end was trimmed by 0 bases and the J gene end by 7 bases; junction bases not matched to a gene: 9. This CDR3 is CASSLAGTAPWNEQFF. The DNA for the CDR3 is TGTGCCAGCAGCTTAGCCGGGACAGCACCATGGAATGAGCAGTTCTTC.